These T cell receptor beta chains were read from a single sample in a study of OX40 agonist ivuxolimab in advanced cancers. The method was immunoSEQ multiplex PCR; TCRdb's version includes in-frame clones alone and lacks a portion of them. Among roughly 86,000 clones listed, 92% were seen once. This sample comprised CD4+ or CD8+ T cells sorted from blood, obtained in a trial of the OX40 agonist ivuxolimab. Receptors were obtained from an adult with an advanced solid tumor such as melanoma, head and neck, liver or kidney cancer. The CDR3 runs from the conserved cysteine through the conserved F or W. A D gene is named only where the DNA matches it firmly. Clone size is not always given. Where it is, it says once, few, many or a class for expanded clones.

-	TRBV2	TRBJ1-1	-	CASSKTAEAFF	TGTGCCAGCAGCAAGACCGCTGAAGCTTTCTTT
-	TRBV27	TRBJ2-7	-	CASSSRQRDPYEQYF	TGTGCCAGCAGCTCGCGACAGAGGGACCCCTACGAGCAGTACTTC
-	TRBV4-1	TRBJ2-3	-	CASSQGTASTDTQYF	TGCGCCAGCAGCCAAGGTACAGCCAGCACAGATACGCAGTATTTT
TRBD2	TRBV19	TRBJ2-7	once	CASSDGLAVPYEQYF	TGTGCCAGTAGTGACGGACTAGCGGTCCCCTACGAGCAGTACTTC
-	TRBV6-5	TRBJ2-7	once	CASRRRGVPYEQYF	TGTGCCAGCAGGCGGAGGGGTGTACCCTACGAGCAGTACTTC
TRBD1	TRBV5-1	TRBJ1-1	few	CAGTGADAFF	TGCGCCGGGACAGGGGCGGATGCTTTCTTT
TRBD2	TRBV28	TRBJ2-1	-	CASSFGLAGGGEQFF	TGTGCCAGCAGTTTCGGACTAGCGGGAGGGGGGGAGCAGTTCTTC
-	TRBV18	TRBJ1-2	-	CASSQQGIGYGYTF	TGTGCCAGCTCACAACAGGGTATCGGCTATGGCTACACCTTC
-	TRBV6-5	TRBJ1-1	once	CASSSTLAEAFF	TGTGCCAGCAGTTCGACCTTGGCTGAAGCTTTCTTT
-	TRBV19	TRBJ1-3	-	CASSRRQDPPGNTIYF	TGTGCCAGTAGTCGGAGACAGGATCCACCTGGAAACACCATATATTTT
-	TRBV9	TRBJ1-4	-	CASSPLGATNEKLFF	TGTGCCAGCAGCCCCTTGGGGGCAACTAATGAAAAACTGTTTTTT
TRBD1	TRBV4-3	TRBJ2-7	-	CASSQDPRQGYEQYF	TGCGCCAGCAGCCAAGATCCGCGACAGGGCTACGAGCAGTACTTC
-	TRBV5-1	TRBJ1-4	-	CASSWAIAGTNEKLFF	TGCGCCAGCAGCTGGGCGATAGCGGGGACAAATGAAAAACTGTTTTTT
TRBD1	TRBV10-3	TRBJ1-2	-	CATGTGGLYGYTF	TGTGCCACGGGGACAGGGGGCCTCTATGGCTACACCTTC
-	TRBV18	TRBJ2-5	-	CASSPTGETQYF	TGTGCCAGCTCCCCAACCGGGGAGACCCAGTACTTC
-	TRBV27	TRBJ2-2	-	CASRATGRNTGELFF	TGTGCCAGCAGGGCGACGGGACGGAACACCGGGGAGCTGTTTTTT
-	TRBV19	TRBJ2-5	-	CASRSRDREGTQYF	TGTGCCAGTAGAAGTAGAGACAGGGAGGGGACCCAGTACTTC
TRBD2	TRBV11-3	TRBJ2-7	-	CASSLAPAGASQQYF	TGTGCCAGCAGCTTAGCGCCAGCGGGGGCCTCCCAGCAGTACTTC
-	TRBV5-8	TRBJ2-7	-	CASSYLSEQYF	TGTGCCAGCAGCTACTTGTCGGAGCAGTACTTC
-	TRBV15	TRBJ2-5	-	CATSRESRIQETQYF	TGTGCCACCAGCAGAGAGTCCAGAATCCAAGAGACCCAGTACTTC
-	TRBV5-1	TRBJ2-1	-	CASSPIGGSYNEQFF	TGCGCCAGCAGCCCCATTGGCGGCTCCTACAATGAGCAGTTCTTC
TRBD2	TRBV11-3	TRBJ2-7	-	CASSPGLAVYEQYF	TGTGCCAGCAGCCCGGGACTAGCGGTGTACGAGCAGTACTTC
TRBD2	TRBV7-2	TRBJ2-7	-	CASSLLPGTIYEQYF	TGTGCCAGCAGCTTACTCCCTGGGACTATCTACGAGCAGTACTTC
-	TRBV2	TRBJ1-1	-	CASTEVGWNTEAFF	TGTGCCAGCACAGAGGTGGGTTGGAACACTGAAGCTTTCTTT
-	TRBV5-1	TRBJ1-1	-	CASSLDGGNTEAFF	TGCGCCAGCAGCTTGGATGGGGGGAACACTGAAGCTTTCTTT
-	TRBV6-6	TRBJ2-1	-	CASKAYNEQFF	TGTGCCAGCAAAGCTTACAATGAGCAGTTCTTC
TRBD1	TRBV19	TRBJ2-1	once	CASSSPGQGANEQFF	TGTGCCAGTAGTTCCCCGGGACAGGGGGCCAATGAGCAGTTCTTC
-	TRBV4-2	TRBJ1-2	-	CASSQDTGAYYGYTF	TGTGCCAGCAGCCAAGACACGGGGGCGTACTATGGCTACACCTTC
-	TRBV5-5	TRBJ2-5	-	CASSSHTLGGQETQYF	TGTGCCAGCAGCTCCCACACACTAGGGGGTCAAGAGACCCAGTACTTC
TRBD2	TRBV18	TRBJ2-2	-	CASSPPGLASNTGELFF	TGTGCCAGCTCACCACCGGGACTAGCCTCGAACACCGGGGAGCTGTTTTTT
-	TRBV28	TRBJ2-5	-	CASSLPGQETQYF	TGTGCCAGCAGTTTACCCGGTCAAGAGACCCAGTACTTC